The 23 T cell receptor beta chains listed next were all sequenced from one sample in a study of identical twins. TCRdb called the 5' RACE reads again in MiXCR, with one record for every CDR3 protein. Of roughly 1.6 million distinct CDR3 sequences listed, roughly a third are singletons. Input material: cord blood. These receptor sequences come from a newborn girl in good health.

To note about this clonotype: Sequence at one end of the junction differs from germline and may be a read error. In DNA form, the CDR3 reads TGTGCCAGCATAAGGAACCTAGGCTCCTACAATGAGCGGTTCTTC. It translates to CASIRNLGSYNERFF. V and J are TRBV2 and TRBJ2-1; D gene unclear. CDR3 length: 15 residues. CDR1 and CDR2 from the germline V gene are SNHLY and FYNNEI.

This clonotype showed up many times. This chain uses TRBV29-1 with TRBJ2-5; 7 bases are a match to TRBD1. Looked up from germline, CDR1 is SQVTM and CDR2 is ANQGSEA. V shed 6 bases and J 1 base; nucleotides not matched to a gene: 8. The CDR3 is made up of 14 amino acids. In DNA, the CDR3 is TGCAGCGTCAACAGGGGCGTCGGCCAAGAGACCCAGTACTTC. Its translation: CSVNRGVGQETQYF. Full variable domain (remainder filled in from reference TRBV29-1 and TRBJ2-5): SAVISQKPSRDICQRGTSLTIQCQVDSQVTMMFWYRQQPGQSLTLIATANQGSEATYESGFVIDKFPISRPNLTFSTLTVSNMSPEDSSIYLCSVNRGVGQETQYFGPGTRLLVL.

J is TRBJ2-3 and V is TRBV12-3 or TRBV12-4, with 7 bases identical to TRBD1. With V trimmed by 3 bases and J by 7 bases, 4 bases remained unmatched. This CDR3 is 13 amino acids long. CDR3 sequence: CASSFRGRYTQYF. Here the CDR3 DNA reads TGTGCCAGCAGTTTTAGGGGGCGGTATACGCAGTATTTT.

This chain connects TRBV7-9 to TRBJ2-7; 8 positions agree with TRBD2. The trim removed 5 bases at V and 0 bases at J, leaving 6 bases unmatched. Germline values: CDR1 SEHNR, CDR2 FQNEAQ (reference sequence). There are 15 residues in the CDR3. The CDR3 DNA reads TGTGCCAGCAGCCCTTCGACTAGCGCCTCCTACGAGCAGTACTTC. Its protein product is CASSPSTSASYEQYF. Based on the CDR3 plus reference TRBV7-9 and TRBJ2-7, the full variable domain is DTGVSQNPRHKITKRGQNVTFRCDPISEHNRLYWYRQTLGQGPEFLTYFQNEAQLEKSRLLSDRFSAERPKGSFSTLEIQRTEQGDSAMYLCASSPSTSASYEQYFGPGTRLTVT.

This clonotype was detected only a few times. V is TRBV10-1 and J is TRBJ1-1; D is undetermined. The CDR3 has 19 residues. The germline V gene encodes CDR1 WNHNN and CDR2 SYGVQD (reference sequence). Trimming removed 4 bases at V and 0 bases at J, with 24 bases between. The CDR3: CASSGEGLPRPFMNTEAFF. CDR3 DNA: TGCGCCAGCAGTGGTGAGGGCTTACCCAGGCCGTTCATGAACACTGAAGCTTTCTTT.

The table lists this clonotype with a count of one. The chain recombines TRBV6-1 with TRBJ1-4, with 7 bases identical to TRBD1. CDR3 length equals 14 residues. Germline V gene lookup returns CDR1 MNHNS and CDR2 SASEGT. After removal of 10 bases from V and 3 bases from J, the junction contained 8 bases not matched to a gene. For the CDR3, the DNA is TGTGCCAACCGTCCGGACAGGCCTAATGAAAAACTGTTTTTT. Protein: CANRPDRPNEKLFF.

The CDR3: CASSYSRLATYYNEQFF. CDR3 sequence (DNA): TGTGCCAGCAGTTACTCTCGGCTAGCGACTTATTACAATGAGCAGTTCTTC. The chain uses TRBV6-7 and TRBJ2-1; weak D call: TRBD2 (6 bases). TRBV6-7 is noted as an ORF with a role that remains uncertain. This CDR3 is 17 amino acids long. V gave up 0 bases and J gave up 4 bases, with 16 bases separating them.

This clonotype was recorded a few times. This chain connects TRBV20-1 to TRBJ2-7; 7 nucleotides match TRBD2. Germline CDR1 is DFQATT and CDR2 is SNEGSKA (reference sequence). Trimming at V came to 5 bases and at J to 0 bases, leaving 7 bases not matched to a gene. The CDR3 totals 14 residues. The CDR3 sequence is CSAGSSGLSYEQYF. The CDR3 DNA is TGCAGTGCTGGATCTAGCGGTCTCTCCTACGAGCAGTACTTC.

The chain is built from TRBV2 and TRBJ2-1; D gene unclear. Between the trimmed V and J ends, which lost 7 bases and 3 bases, there was a span of 13 bases. The CDR3 has 14 amino acids. Germline V gives CDR1 SNHLY, CDR2 FYNNEI. CDR3 bases: TGTGCCAGCATCGACGGGCTAAGCTACAATGAGCAGTTCTTC. It encodes CASIDGLSYNEQFF. The complete variable domain, with remaining parts taken from reference TRBV2 and TRBJ2-1, reads EPEVTQTPSHQVTQMGQEVILRCVPISNHLYFYWYRQILGQKVEFLVSFYNNEISEKSEIFDDQFSVERPDGSNFTLKIRSTKLEDSAMYFCASIDGLSYNEQFFGPGTRLTVL.

The V gene is TRBV5-1, the J gene TRBJ2-7; 10 nucleotides match TRBD2. Germline values: CDR1 SGHRS, CDR2 YFSETQ. V trimming: 7 bases; J trimming: 7 bases; junction bases outside the gene matches: 11. This CDR3 is built from 14 residues. The CDR3 DNA follows: TGCGCCAGCGAGCGGGGGGGCCCCTACAATGAGCAGTACTTC. It specifies CASERGGPYNEQYF.

This clonotype has a handful of counts. This sequence joins TRBV2 and TRBJ2-7, with TRBD2 as a possible D gene (6 bases). The CDR3 loop spans 18 amino acids. From germline, CDR1 is SNHLY and CDR2 FYNNEI. V was trimmed by 4 bases and J by 3 bases, leaving 25 bases between them. The CDR3 spells CASSVISHGAGRGYEQYF. Here the CDR3 DNA reads TGTGCCAGCAGTGTGATATCCCACGGGGCGGGACGGGGCTACGAGCAGTACTTC.

The chain uses TRBV28 and TRBJ2-3; 12 bases match TRBD2. V dropped 4 bases and J dropped 0; count of bases not matched to a gene: 5. The CDR3 spans 17 residues. The V gene's germline CDR1 is MDHEN and CDR2 SYDVKM. The CDR3 loop reads CASSYGTSGWSTDTQYF. The CDR3 bases are TGTGCCAGCAGTTACGGGACTAGCGGGTGGAGCACAGATACGCAGTATTTT. Together with reference TRBV28 and TRBJ2-3, the CDR3 gives the full variable domain: DVKVTQSSRYLVKRTGEKVFLECVQDMDHENMFWYRQDPGLGLRLIYFSYDVKMKEKGDIPEGYSVSREKKERFSLILESASTNQTSMYLCASSYGTSGWSTDTQYFGPGTRLTVL.

Concerning this clonotype: One end of the junction does not line up with germline, which may come from a read error. This chain joins TRBV20-1 and TRBJ2-3; TRBD2 matches 10 bases. The CDR3 has 17 residues. In germline, CDR1 is DFQATT, CDR2 SNEGSKA (reference sequence). As DNA, the CDR3 is TGCAGTGCTAGAAGACGTGATAGCGGGGGGCAGACAGGTACGCAGTATTTT. It specifies CSARRRDSGGQTGTQYF.

The chain couples TRBV12-3 or TRBV12-4 to TRBJ2-3; possible D gene TRBD2, 5 bases. The germline V and J ends were trimmed by 6 bases and 0 bases, with 13 bases remaining between them. The CDR3 has 15 amino acids. CDR3 loop: CASRPERTSTDTQYF. Written as DNA, the CDR3 is TGTGCCAGCAGGCCTGAGAGGACTAGCACAGATACGCAGTATTTT.

V is TRBV11-2 and J is TRBJ2-7; 8 bases are a match to TRBD1. This CDR3 spans 15 amino acids. V shed 5 bases and J 0 bases; nucleotides not matched to a gene: 6. CDR1 SGHAT and CDR2 FQNNGV come from the germline V gene. Written as DNA, the CDR3 is TGTGCCAGCAGCACCCGACAGGGGAGCTCCTACGAGCAGTACTTC. Encoded protein: CASSTRQGSSYEQYF.

This clonotype occurred a few times. This chain connects TRBV20-1 to TRBJ1-6; 8 bases line up with TRBD1. The J segment lost 5 bases and the V segment lost 3 bases, leaving 0 bases of the junction unmatched. Per germline, CDR1 DFQATT and CDR2 SNEGSKA (reference sequence). The CDR3 consists of 13 residues. DNA for the CDR3: TGCAGTGCTAGGACAGGGGATAATTCACCCCTCCACTTT. Translated, it gives CSARTGDNSPLHF.

This clonotype was seen a handful of times. V usage is TRBV14 and J usage is TRBJ2-3; TRBD2 matches at 7 bases. The CDR3 length is 15 residues. V lost 1 base and J lost 3; bases outside the gene matches: 4. The germline V gene encodes CDR1 SGHDN and CDR2 FVKESK. CDR3 sequence (DNA): TGTGCCAGCAGCCAAGGGACTAGGATAACAGATACGCAGTATTTT. It is translated as CASSQGTRITDTQYF.

This clonotype has only a few counts. The rearrangement uses TRBV7-2 and TRBJ1-2; TRBD1 agrees at 7 bases. The CDR3 loop spans 14 amino acids. Germline CDR1 SGHTA, CDR2 FQGNSA. V shed 1 base, J shed 8 bases, and the junction held 7 bases outside the gene matches. The CDR3: CASSLEGTVRGYTF. In DNA form, the CDR3 reads TGTGCCAGCAGCTTAGAGGGGACAGTAAGAGGCTACACCTTC.

This chain uses TRBV12-3 or TRBV12-4 with TRBJ2-7; 7 bases are a match to TRBD1. V was clipped by 3 bases and J by 2 bases; unmatched bases: 22. The CDR3 consists of 20 residues. CDR3: CASSFRKVLVTGQDTYEQYF. DNA for the CDR3: TGTGCCAGCAGTTTTCGCAAGGTCCTGGTCACCGGACAGGATACCTACGAGCAGTACTTC.

This rearrangement joins TRBV29-1 to TRBJ2-3; 11 nucleotides match TRBD2. The germline V gene has CDR1 SQVTM and CDR2 ANQGSEA. Trimming took 6 bases from V and 1 from J; bases not matched to a gene: 3. CDR3 length: 14 amino acids. The CDR3: CSVTSGRRTDTQYF. The CDR3 bases are TGCAGCGTAACTAGCGGGAGACGCACAGATACGCAGTATTTT.

In this sample, this clonotype turned up a few times. This sequence joins TRBV20-1 and TRBJ2-1; 8 bases agree with TRBD2. Germline lookup yields CDR1 DFQATT and CDR2 SNEGSKA (reference sequence). The CDR3 is 14 amino acids. The V segment lost 6 bases and the J segment 0 bases; nucleotides outside the gene matches: 4. The CDR3 spells CSAPLADSYNEQFF. The DNA of the CDR3 is TGCAGTGCGCCACTAGCGGACTCCTACAATGAGCAGTTCTTC.

This clonotype was found a few times. The V gene is TRBV5-5, the J gene TRBJ1-2; D remains ambiguous. This CDR3 has 14 amino acids. Germline CDR1 and CDR2: SGHKS and YYEKEE (reference sequence). Trimming shortened V by 4 bases and J by 1 base, and 11 bases separated the two germline ends. The CDR3, as DNA: TGTGCCAGCAGCCGCCTCCTCTTTAACTATGGCTACACCTTC. Protein: CASSRLLFNYGYTF. Full variable domain (rest looked up from reference TRBV5-5 and TRBJ1-2): DAGVTQSPTHLIKTRGQQVTLRCSPISGHKSVSWYQQVLGQGPQFIFQYYEKEERGRGNFPDRFSARQFPNYSSELNVNALLLGDSALYLCASSRLLFNYGYTFGSGTRLTVV.

The chain couples TRBV12-3 or TRBV12-4 to TRBJ1-5; no reliable D call. V was pared by 3 bases and J by 7 bases, with 10 bases between. The CDR3 extends over 13 amino acids. The CDR3 protein is CASSFPPDQPQHF. The CDR3 region has the DNA TGTGCCAGCAGTTTTCCCCCAGACCAGCCCCAGCATTTT.